One sample yielded the 22 T cell receptor beta chains listed below, sequenced in a study of T cell responses to AZD1222 COVID-19 vaccine. The assay was immunoSEQ multiplex PCR, and TCRdb's table has in-frame clones only and misses some. Of about 140,000 clones in the sample, 70% to 90% were seen once. The specimen comprised peripheral blood, sampled on day 0 of AZD1222 vaccination. These receptors were taken from an adult in good health.

The chain uses TRBV3-1 (or the pseudogene TRBV3-2) and TRBJ1-4, with D perhaps matching TRBD1 (6 bases). The CDR3 sequence is 15 residues long. V was cut by 1 base and J by 7 bases, with 13 bases left in between. In germline, CDR1 is LGHDT, CDR2 YNNKEL (reference sequence). The DNA of the CDR3 is TGTGCCAGCAGCCAAGTTGGGGGGGCGGGTGAAAAACTGTTTTTT. Protein product: CASSQVGGAGEKLFF.

This clone has a single count. The chain recombines TRBV19 with TRBJ1-1, with a tentative D call TRBD1 (6 bases). V lost 10 bases to trimming and J lost 4 bases, with 16 bases between them. This CDR3 has 13 amino acids. Germline-derived CDR1 and CDR2 are LNHDA and SQIVND (reference sequence). The CDR3 is CATLVGAPTEAFF. The CDR3 DNA follows: TGTGCCACCTTGGTGGGGGCTCCCACTGAAGCTTTCTTT.

This chain links TRBV18 with TRBJ2-7; D may match TRBD1 or TRBD2 (5 bases each). There are 13 residues in the CDR3. Trimming took 4 bases from V and 2 from J, leaving 9 bases between them. Germline V gives CDR1 KGHSH, CDR2 LQKENI. The CDR3 sequence is CASSLGPTYEQYF. CDR3 nucleotide sequence: TGTGCCAGCTCACTGGGACCCACCTACGAGCAGTACTTC.

The V and J genes are TRBV4-1 and TRBJ1-2, with 7 bases that match TRBD1. Germline V CDR1 and CDR2: MGHRA, YSYEKL. The CDR3 sequence is 16 residues long. V lost 0 bases to trimming and J lost 11 bases; unmatched junction nucleotides: 15. Here the CDR3 DNA reads TGCGCCAGCAGCCAAGAAGAGGAGGGGACAGCAGGACGGTACACCTTC. This gives the protein CASSQEEEGTAGRYTF.

This chain links TRBV25-1 with TRBJ2-1, with D possibly being TRBD2 (6 bases). Germline CDR1 is MGHDK and CDR2 is SYGVNS. V lost 1 base, J lost 12 bases, and 13 bases lay in between. The CDR3 contains 13 residues. The CDR3 is CASSEFGGEGQFF. CDR3 nucleotide sequence: TGTGCCAGCAGTGAATTCGGGGGAGAGGGGCAGTTCTTC.

This clone occurred once. The chain has TRBV14 and TRBJ1-5; D remains ambiguous. The CDR3 covers 16 residues. The V gene lost 4 bases and the J gene lost 0 bases, with 13 bases spanning the gap. The germline V gene has CDR1 SGHDN and CDR2 FVKESK. Here the CDR3 DNA reads TGTGCCAGCAGCCGACGGCTAGGGTTTAGCAATCAGCCCCAGCATTTT. Translation gives CASSRRLGFSNQPQHF.

This clone was seen a few times. V usage is TRBV6-5 and J usage is TRBJ1-2; D remains ambiguous. The CDR3 spans 13 residues. Trimming took 5 bases from V and 6 from J, leaving 13 bases between them. Germline-derived CDR1 and CDR2 are MNHEY and SVGAGI. This CDR3 reads CASSTYDLDGYTF. For the CDR3, the DNA is TGTGCCAGCAGTACATACGATTTGGATGGCTACACCTTC.

V is TRBV5-5 and J is TRBJ2-7; D is unresolved. The CDR3 runs 14 residues. Trimming pared 0 bases from V and 2 bases from J, leaving 9 bases between. CDR1 and CDR2 from the germline V gene are SGHKS and YYEKEE (reference sequence). The CDR3 is CASSLAGHTYEQYF. The CDR3 DNA reads as TGTGCCAGCAGCTTGGCCGGGCATACCTACGAGCAGTACTTC. Full variable domain (remainder filled in from reference TRBV5-5 and TRBJ2-7): DAGVTQSPTHLIKTRGQQVTLRCSPISGHKSVSWYQQVLGQGPQFIFQYYEKEERGRGNFPDRFSARQFPNYSSELNVNALLLGDSALYLCASSLAGHTYEQYFGPGTRLTVT.

This clone was seen only a few times. The J gene is TRBJ1-2, the V gene TRBV19, with D possibly matching TRBD1 (6 bases). Deletions cut 5 bases from V and 7 bases from J, with 23 bases between. This CDR3 has 16 amino acids. In germline, CDR1 is LNHDA, CDR2 SQIVND (reference sequence). CDR3 coding DNA: TGTGCCAGTAGTCTCACCCGGGACCCGACACAGGGTGGCTACACCTTC. As protein: CASSLTRDPTQGGYTF.

This chain links TRBV3-1 (or the pseudogene TRBV3-2) with TRBJ2-5; 9 nucleotides align to TRBD2. The CDR3 spans 16 residues. Per the germline V gene, CDR1 is LGHDT and CDR2 is YNNKEL (reference sequence). J gave up 2 bases and V 4 bases, and 8 bases lay outside the gene matches. This CDR3 is CASSLRLAVFQETQYF. As DNA, the CDR3 is TGTGCCAGCAGCCTTAGACTAGCGGTCTTTCAAGAGACCCAGTACTTC.

This chain uses TRBV6-5 with TRBJ1-5; 9 bases agree with TRBD1. The V gene's germline CDR1 is MNHEY and CDR2 SVGAGI. The junction had 8 bases not matched to a gene; V was cut back by 10 bases and J by 1 base. The CDR3 is 15 amino acids. CDR3 sequence reads: CATNEQGASNQPQHF. CDR3 nucleotide sequence: TGTGCCACCAACGAACAGGGGGCGAGCAATCAGCCCCAGCATTTT.

The chain is built from TRBV2 and TRBJ2-2; no reliable D call. CDR3 size: 14 residues. Trimming left V 9 bases short and J 0 bases short, with 11 bases between. Per germline, CDR1 SNHLY and CDR2 FYNNEI. The CDR3 coding sequence is TGTGCCAGTGTTGACCCATCGAACACCGGGGAGCTGTTTTTT. It is translated as CASVDPSNTGELFF. The full variable domain, with the rest looked up from reference TRBV2 and TRBJ2-2, is EPEVTQTPSHQVTQMGQEVILRCVPISNHLYFYWYRQILGQKVEFLVSFYNNEISEKSEIFDDQFSVERPDGSNFTLKIRSTKLEDSAMYFCASVDPSNTGELFFGEGSRLTVL.

This sequence joins TRBV19 and TRBJ2-1; D tentatively reads TRBD1 or TRBD2 (5 bases each). This CDR3 is built from 13 residues. The V end lost 10 bases, the J end lost 8 bases, and 18 bases lay between the germline ends. Germline V CDR1 and CDR2: LNHDA, SQIVND (reference sequence). As DNA, the CDR3 is TGTGCCACCCGGGACGCGGGCCTCGATGAGCAGTTCTTC. This codes for CATRDAGLDEQFF.

The chain carries TRBV7-9 and TRBJ2-1; 8 nucleotides line up with TRBD2. The germline CDR1 and CDR2 sequences are SEHNR and FQNEAQ (reference sequence). V trimming: 4 bases; J trimming: 8 bases; junction bases outside the gene matches: 13. CDR3 length: 16 residues. In DNA, the CDR3 is TGTGCCAGCAGCTGGGGGCCTCGGAGCGGGAGCGATGAGCAGTTCTTC. Its translation: CASSWGPRSGSDEQFF.

The chain is built from TRBV11-2 and TRBJ2-3; D not certain. V lost 0 bases, J lost 2 bases, and 3 bases lay in between. Germline CDR1 and CDR2: SGHAT and FQNNGV. The CDR3 sequence is 13 residues long. The CDR3 sequence: CASSLEYTDTQYF. Written as DNA, the CDR3 is TGTGCCAGCAGCTTAGAGTACACAGATACGCAGTATTTT.

This chain connects TRBV5-1 to TRBJ1-4; D is possibly TRBD1 (5 bases). The CDR3 runs 13 residues. Germline CDR1 reads SGHRS; CDR2 reads YFSETQ. V shed 0 bases and J shed 8 bases, with 8 bases lying between them. The CDR3 spells CASSLDRLEKLFF. CDR3 nucleotides: TGCGCCAGCAGCTTGGACAGGCTAGAAAAACTGTTTTTT.

This sequence joins TRBV10-1 and TRBJ2-3, with 12 positions matching TRBD2. The CDR3 is 12 amino acids. The V gene end was trimmed by 10 bases and the J gene end by 7 bases; junction bases not matched to a gene: 3. Germline values: CDR1 WNHNN, CDR2 SYGVQD (reference sequence). The CDR3 sequence: CATGTSGHTQYF. The CDR3 region has the DNA TGCGCCACCGGGACTAGCGGGCATACGCAGTATTTT.

The V gene is TRBV21-1, the J gene TRBJ1-4; the table's D gene call, TRBD1, was not cross checked with the DNA. TRBV21-1 is assigned pseudogene status. There are 14 residues in the CDR3. As DNA, the CDR3 is TGTGCCAGCATCAGAACAGGGGGGGACGAAAAACTGTTTTTT. This sequence encodes CASIRTGGDEKLFF.

This clone was picked up a small number of times. The V call is TRBV11-3, the J call TRBJ2-1; possible D gene TRBD1, 6 bases. Per germline, CDR1 SGHNT and CDR2 YENEEA. Trimming took off 5 bases at V and 5 bases at J, with 22 bases between the two ends. The CDR3 is 17 amino acids. As DNA, the CDR3 is TGTGCCAGCAGCCCCCGAAGAGGGGGTCAAGGGGACAATGAGCAGTTCTTC. This encodes CASSPRRGGQGDNEQFF.

The chain couples TRBV5-8 to TRBJ2-1, with 7 bases that match TRBD1. Germline CDR1 SGHTS, CDR2 YDEGEE. This CDR3 region has 15 residues. Trimming at V came to 4 bases and at J to 4 bases, leaving 8 bases not matched to a gene. CDR3 amino acids: CASSDGTATYNEQFF. The CDR3, as DNA: TGTGCCAGCAGCGACGGGACAGCCACTTACAATGAGCAGTTCTTC. Together with reference TRBV5-8 and TRBJ2-1, the CDR3 gives the full variable domain: EAGVTQSPTHLIKTRGQQATLRCSPISGHTSVYWYQQALGLGLQFLLWYDEGEERNRGNFPPRFSGRQFPNYSSELNVNALELEDSALYLCASSDGTATYNEQFFGPGTRLTVL.

This rearrangement joins TRBV30 to TRBJ1-2; D might be TRBD1 (6 bases). This CDR3 has 16 amino acids. Germline V lookup: CDR1 GTSNPN, CDR2 SVGIG (reference sequence). V was cut by 3 bases and J by 0 bases, with 17 bases left in between. CDR3 in DNA: TGTGCCTGGAGATCGACAGGCTCCCCCCCTAACTATGGCTACACCTTC. Translated: CAWRSTGSPPNYGYTF.

CDR3 coding DNA: TGCGCCAGCAGCTCCCAACCAGCGGGGTACTCCTACAATGAGCAGTTCTTC. Protein: CASSSQPAGYSYNEQFF. The chain joins TRBV5-1 to TRBJ2-1; TRBD2 aligns across 7 bases. The CDR3 has 17 residues. V dropped 3 bases and J dropped 0; count of bases not matched to a gene: 9. Germline V gene data show CDR1 as SGHRS and CDR2 as YFSETQ.